Shown below are 16 T cell receptor beta chains from a single sample sequenced in a study of T cells in localized non-small cell lung cancer. Some clones are missing from TCRdb's copy, which holds only in-frame ones; the method was immunoSEQ multiplex PCR. Of approximately 76,000 clones in the sample, 80% were seen once. Sequences were derived from peripheral blood, sampled before any cancer treatment. The receptors come from a female donor of 60 years or more with stage I lung adenocarcinoma.

The chain combines TRBV6-5 with TRBJ2-7; 7 bases agree with TRBD2. The CDR3 sequence is 13 residues long. V gave up 2 bases and J gave up 4 bases; unmatched junction bases: 2. CDR1 is MNHEY, CDR2 SVGAGI, per germline. The CDR3 DNA is TGTGCCAGCAGTTACGGGGAGGGGTACGAGCAGTACTTC. Translation: CASSYGEGYEQYF.

The J gene is TRBJ2-7, the V gene TRBV27; no clear D gene. Germline values: CDR1 MNHEY, CDR2 SMNVEV (reference sequence). Between the trimmed V and J ends, which lost 4 bases and 3 bases, there was a span of 19 bases. The CDR3 consists of 16 residues. CDR3 coding DNA: TGTGCCAGCAGTTCGATAACCGCCCCCCGGTACTACGAGCAGTACTTC. It specifies CASSSITAPRYYEQYF.

The chain has TRBV7-9 and TRBJ2-6; 9 bases agree with TRBD1. J gave up 3 bases and V 5 bases, and 14 bases lay outside the gene matches. The CDR3 spans 19 residues. Germline V gene lookup returns CDR1 SEHNR and CDR2 FQNEAQ (reference sequence). Here the CDR3 reads CASSGYRDRASRGANVLTF. CDR3 coding DNA: TGTGCCAGCAGCGGCTACCGGGACAGGGCCTCTCGTGGGGCCAACGTCCTGACTTTC.

This chain links TRBV29-1 with TRBJ1-1; 10 bases line up with TRBD1. This CDR3 has 13 amino acids. Trimming removed 8 bases from V and 4 bases from J; junction bases left unmatched: 7. Germline V gives CDR1 SQVTM, CDR2 ANQGSEA. CDR3 residues: CSSGTGAGTEAFF. The CDR3, as DNA: TGCAGCTCCGGGACAGGGGCCGGCACTGAAGCTTTCTTT.

This chain uses TRBV19 with TRBJ2-2, with TRBD2 matching 7 bases. The J segment lost 5 bases and the V segment lost 5 bases, leaving 17 bases of the junction unmatched. Germline V gene sequence: CDR1 LNHDA, CDR2 SQIVND (reference sequence). The CDR3 length is 18 residues. CDR3 nucleotides: TGTGCCAGTAGTCTAGCGGAGACCGGCCTTTTCGCGACCGGGGAGCTGTTTTTT. This gives the protein CASSLAETGLFATGELFF. The entire variable domain, with the rest obtained from reference TRBV19 and TRBJ2-2, is as follows: DGGITQSPKYLFRKEGQNVTLSCEQNLNHDAMYWYRQDPGQGLRLIYYSQIVNDFQKGDIAEGYSVSREKKESFPLTVTSAQKNPTAFYLCASSLAETGLFATGELFFGEGSRLTVL.

V is TRBV30 and J is TRBJ2-2, with a tentative D call TRBD2 (5 bases). From germline, CDR1 is GTSNPN and CDR2 SVGIG (reference sequence). Between the trimmed V and J ends, which lost 2 bases and 6 bases, there was a span of 13 bases. CDR3 length: 14 residues. Here the CDR3 reads CAWSTGTYAGELFF. As DNA, the CDR3 is TGTGCCTGGAGTACGGGAACATACGCCGGGGAGCTGTTTTTT.

The chain has TRBV7-2 and TRBJ2-5, with D uncertain. CDR3 length equals 14 residues. V lost 1 base to trimming and J lost 2 bases, with 8 bases between them. CDR1 and CDR2 (germline): SGHTA, FQGNSA. The CDR3 sequence is CASSLDIWQETQYF. Here the CDR3 DNA reads TGTGCCAGCAGCTTAGATATATGGCAAGAGACCCAGTACTTC. The entire variable domain, with the rest obtained from reference TRBV7-2 and TRBJ2-5, is as follows: GAGVSQSPSNKVTEKGKDVELRCDPISGHTALYWYRQSLGQGLEFLIYFQGNSAPDKSGLPSDRFSAERTGGSVSTLTIQRTQQEDSAVYLCASSLDIWQETQYFGPGTRLLVL.

This clone was counted at least ten times. This sequence joins TRBV6-1 and TRBJ1-1, with a tentative D call TRBD1 (5 bases). Trimming shortened V by 6 bases and J by 4 bases, and 12 bases separated the two germline ends. Germline V CDR1 and CDR2: MNHNS, SASEGT. The CDR3 contains 13 residues. The DNA for the CDR3 is TGTGCCAGCAGAGTGCTAGGGGTCACTGAAGCTTTCTTT. Amino acids: CASRVLGVTEAFF.

The V call is TRBV28, the J call TRBJ2-3, with D possibly being TRBD2 (6 bases). V lost 8 bases, J lost 0 bases, and 15 bases lay in between. The germline gives CDR1 MDHEN, CDR2 SYDVKM. The length of the CDR3 is 15 residues. The CDR3 spells CASGERVTSTDTQYF. The DNA for the CDR3 is TGTGCCAGCGGGGAGCGGGTAACTAGCACAGATACGCAGTATTTT.

The V call is TRBV13, the J call TRBJ1-1; D perhaps matches TRBD1 (6 bases). There are 14 residues in the CDR3. The V gene's germline CDR1 is PRHDT and CDR2 FYEKMQ (reference sequence). The ends were cut back, 5 bases at V and 6 bases at J, with 16 bases in the middle. CDR3 region: CASSHILQGAEAFF. The CDR3 DNA reads TGTGCCAGCAGCCACATCCTACAGGGCGCTGAAGCTTTCTTT.

The chain couples TRBV4-2 to TRBJ1-2, with D maybe TRBD1 (6 bases). Germline V lookup: CDR1 LGHNA, CDR2 YNFKEQ. V dropped 0 bases and J dropped 3 bases, with 11 bases sitting between them. The CDR3 is 15 residues long. The CDR3 nucleotides read TGTGCCAGCAGCCAAGATCTCGGGGGGCACTATGGCTACACCTTC. Translated, it gives CASSQDLGGHYGYTF.

This chain connects TRBV28 to TRBJ1-2, with 12 bases fitting TRBD1. V lost 4 bases, J lost 6 bases, and 6 bases stayed unmatched. From germline, CDR1 is MDHEN and CDR2 SYDVKM. This CDR3 comprises 15 residues. The CDR3 loop reads CASSSPGQGADGYTF. CDR3 in DNA: TGTGCCAGCAGTTCGCCGGGACAGGGGGCGGATGGCTACACCTTC.

The gene calls are TRBV20-1 and TRBJ1-1; D is perhaps TRBD1 (5 bases). The germline gives CDR1 DFQATT, CDR2 SNEGSKA (reference sequence). The V end was cut by 3 bases, the J end by 9 bases, with 11 bases between. The CDR3 is 11 residues long. CDR3 amino acids: CSARLGGKAFF. For the CDR3, the DNA is TGCAGTGCTAGGCTCGGGGGGAAAGCTTTCTTT.

The V and J genes are TRBV6-6 and TRBJ1-5, with D uncertain. Germline V CDR1 and CDR2: MNHNY, SVGAGI (reference sequence). CDR3 size: 16 residues. V lost 2 bases and J 0 bases, leaving 11 bases between the germline ends. CDR3 sequence (DNA): TGTGCCAGCAGTTACCCGCCCGGGAATAGCAATCAGCCCCAGCATTTT. Translation gives CASSYPPGNSNQPQHF.

The rearrangement joins TRBV11-1 to TRBJ1-4; TRBD1 matches at 8 bases. This CDR3 comprises 14 residues. The J segment lost 7 bases and the V segment lost 4 bases, leaving 5 bases of the junction unmatched. The germline V gene has CDR1 SGHAT and CDR2 FQDESV (reference sequence). The CDR3 bases are TGTGCCAGCAGCTACGGACAGGGACCTGAAAAACTGTTTTTT. Amino acid sequence: CASSYGQGPEKLFF.

This rearrangement joins TRBV28 to TRBJ2-7; 10 bases agree with TRBD1. Trimming removed 3 bases from V and 5 bases from J; junction bases left unmatched: 16. This CDR3 comprises 18 residues. CDR1 is MDHEN, CDR2 SYDVKM, per germline. The CDR3 DNA is TGTGCCAGCAGTTTTACGACAGGGGGCGACCTTAGGGGGGACGAGCAGTACTTC. Protein: CASSFTTGGDLRGDEQYF.